This paragraph covers one TCR beta chain sequence. The antigen is not known. Using RNA template, CDR3s of TCR alpha and beta were amplified with iRepertoire arm-PCR. MiXCR, run by TCRdb on the multiplex PCR reads, gives a single entry per CDR3 protein. Of about 380,000 distinct CDR3 sequences in the sample, roughly two fifths were seen once. This sample was included in a study of glioma-infiltrating T cells. In the study overall: Low-grade gliomas were grade II; glioblastomas were grade IV at initial diagnosis.

The CDR3 is 13 amino acids. Deletions cut 0 bases from V and 3 bases from J, with 5 bases between. From germline, CDR1 is SGHDN and CDR2 FVKESK. Study results and limitations: Very few CDR3 sequences were shared between tissue and blood. Shared blood CDR3 signature motifs marked patients with low tissue-blood divergence. Gliomas, especially low-grade, showed above-expected tissue-blood divergence; non-neoplastic patients showed below.

This chain connects TRBV14 to TRBJ1-2; no definite D call. This TCR came from a human donor with low-grade glioma or glioblastoma, undergoing nonglioma brain surgery, or in good health (not recorded which). Specimen: glioma tissue, nonneoplastic brain tissue, or PBMCs (not recorded which). The CDR3 DNA sequence: TGTGCCAGCAGCCAAGATCTTGACTATGGCTACACCTTC. Translating gives CASSQDLDYGYTF.